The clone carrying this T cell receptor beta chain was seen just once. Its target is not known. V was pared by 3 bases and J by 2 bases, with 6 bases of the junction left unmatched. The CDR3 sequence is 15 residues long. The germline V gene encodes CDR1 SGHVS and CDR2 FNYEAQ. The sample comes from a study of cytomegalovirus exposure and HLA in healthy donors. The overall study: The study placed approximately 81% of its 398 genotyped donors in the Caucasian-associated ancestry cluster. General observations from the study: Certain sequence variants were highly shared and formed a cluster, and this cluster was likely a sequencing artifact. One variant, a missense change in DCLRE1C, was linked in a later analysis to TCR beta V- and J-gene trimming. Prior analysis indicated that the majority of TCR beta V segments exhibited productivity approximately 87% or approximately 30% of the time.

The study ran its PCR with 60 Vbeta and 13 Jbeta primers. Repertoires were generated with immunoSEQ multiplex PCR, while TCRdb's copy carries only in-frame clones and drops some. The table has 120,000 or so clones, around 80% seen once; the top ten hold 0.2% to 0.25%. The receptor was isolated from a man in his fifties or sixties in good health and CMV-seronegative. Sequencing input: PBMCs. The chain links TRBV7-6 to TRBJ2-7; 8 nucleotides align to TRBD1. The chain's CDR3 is CASSFRRDRPYEQYF. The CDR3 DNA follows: TGTGCCAGCAGCTTTCGACGGGACAGGCCCTACGAGCAGTACTTC.